The 8 T cell receptor beta chains below were found in one sample sequenced in a study of shared clonotypes between healthy human individuals. Assay: immunoSEQ multiplex PCR; the TCRdb copy retains only in-frame clones and omits some. Found here are a few million clones, approximately 92% of them singletons; the top ten hold over 0.12%. Sequencing used naive CD4+ T cells sorted from blood. Stated subset: CD45RA+ positively selected. These receptors all come from a man between 18 and 29 years old in good health.

The gene calls are TRBV6-1 and TRBJ2-2; 10 nucleotides align to TRBD2. The CDR3 loop spans 16 amino acids. The germline gives CDR1 MNHNS, CDR2 SASEGT. The ends lost 2 bases at V and 6 bases at J; junction bases unmatched: 6. CDR3 sequence reads: CASSERSGGAAGELFF. CDR3 nucleotides: TGTGCCAGCAGTGAAAGAAGCGGGGGGGCCGCCGGGGAGCTGTTTTTT.

The gene calls are TRBV5-3 and TRBJ2-3; D gene unclear. TRBV5-3 is noted as an ORF with a role that remains uncertain. The CDR3 contains 17 residues. V was trimmed by 0 bases and J by 1 base, leaving 15 bases between them. The CDR3, as DNA: TGTGCCAGAAGCTTGGTACAGCTGGGCCCCCGCACAGATACGCAGTATTTT. The encoded protein is CARSLVQLGPRTDTQYF.

The rearrangement joins TRBV11-1 to TRBJ2-1; 13 nucleotides match TRBD2. This CDR3 region has 17 residues. The V gene end was trimmed by 4 bases and the J gene end by 4 bases; junction bases not matched to a gene: 7. CDR1 is SGHAT, CDR2 FQDESV, per germline (reference sequence). In nucleotides, the CDR3 is TGTGCCAGCAGCTCAGGACTAGCGGGGGCCAAATACAATGAGCAGTTCTTC. This codes for CASSSGLAGAKYNEQFF.

The chain is built from TRBV5-6 and TRBJ2-1; D not certain. CDR1 is SGHDT and CDR2 is YYEEEE in the germline V gene. The CDR3 totals 16 residues. The V end lost 1 base, the J end lost 7 bases, and 18 bases lay between the germline ends. CDR3 in DNA: TGTGCCAGCAGCTTGATTCGACGGATTCTTAATAATGAGCAGTTCTTC. It is translated as CASSLIRRILNNEQFF.

This rearrangement joins TRBV7-9 to TRBJ2-5, with TRBD2 matching over 14 bases. The trim removed 3 bases at V and 2 bases at J, leaving 5 bases unmatched. CDR3 size: 17 residues. The germline V gene encodes CDR1 SEHNR and CDR2 FQNEAQ (reference sequence). The CDR3 nucleotides are TGTGCCAGCAGCTTCCGGACTAGCGGGGGGAAACAAGAGACCCAGTACTTC. Translating gives CASSFRTSGGKQETQYF.

The chain joins TRBV9 to TRBJ2-6, with D unresolved. The CDR3 sequence is 17 residues long. Trimming shortened V by 1 base and J by 0 bases, and 11 bases separated the two germline ends. The V gene's germline CDR1 is SGDLS and CDR2 YYNGEE. CDR3 in DNA: TGTGCCAGCAGCGTATTTCATCCCAACTCTGGGGCCAACGTCCTGACTTTC. It codes for CASSVFHPNSGANVLTF.

The chain combines TRBV2 with TRBJ1-5, with no clear D. V lost 7 bases and J 5 bases, leaving 9 bases between the germline ends. The CDR3 spans 12 residues. Germline V gene sequence: CDR1 SNHLY, CDR2 FYNNEI. The CDR3 sequence is CASKLIDQPQHF. CDR3 sequence (DNA): TGTGCCAGCAAGTTGATCGATCAGCCCCAGCATTTT. The full variable domain, completed using reference TRBV2 and TRBJ1-5, is EPEVTQTPSHQVTQMGQEVILRCVPISNHLYFYWYRQILGQKVEFLVSFYNNEISEKSEIFDDQFSVERPDGSNFTLKIRSTKLEDSAMYFCASKLIDQPQHFGDGTRLSIL.

This clone has just a few counts. The chain recombines TRBV18 with TRBJ1-1; weak D call: TRBD1 (6 bases). Trimming shortened V by 2 bases and J by 4 bases, and 14 bases separated the two germline ends. The germline V gene has CDR1 KGHSH and CDR2 LQKENI. This CDR3 is built from 15 residues. CDR3 sequence reads: CASSPNRDRPTEAFF. The DNA of the CDR3 is TGTGCCAGCTCACCAAACAGGGACCGTCCCACTGAAGCTTTCTTT.